These 10 T cell receptor beta chains were sequenced from one sample in a study of blood T cell repertoires in COVID-19 (TCRdb year 2020). The library was prepared using the immunoSEQ multiplex PCR assay. TCRdb re-hosts the immuneACCESS table, in-frame sequences only. Its copies lack some clones; in the studies checked, an unresolved V gene accounts for under half of them, and the cause for the rest is not known. The sample table shows more than 100,000 clones, and around 89% are seen once. The top ten clonotypes cover approximately 2% of the sample. Specimen: peripheral blood. These TCRs come from a man between 65 and 85 years old with active COVID-19.

This chain links TRBV6-5 with TRBJ1-2, with 7 bases fitting TRBD1. Germline trimming cut 5 bases from V and 3 bases from J; bases unmatched to any gene: 3. Germline CDR1 is MNHEY and CDR2 is SVGAGI. The CDR3 is made up of 13 amino acids. CDR3 nucleotide sequence: TGTGCCAGCAGTCCCCAGGGGGACTATGGCTACACCTTC. Protein product: CASSPQGDYGYTF.

The CDR3 here is CASSLGGSDGQYF. The CDR3 DNA reads as TGTGCCAGCAGTCTGGGGGGAAGCGATGGGCAGTACTTC. The genes are TRBV12-3 or TRBV12-4 and TRBJ2-7; tentatively, D is TRBD2 (6 bases). Trimming removed 5 bases from V and 9 bases from J, with 17 bases in between. The CDR3 runs 13 residues.

The CDR3 loop reads CASSTVGGRQYF. The CDR3 DNA is TGTGCCAGCAGTACCGTGGGAGGCCGGCAGTACTTC. The chain carries TRBV6-5 and TRBJ2-7; maybe TRBD2 (6 bases). CDR3 size: 12 residues. Per the germline V gene, CDR1 is MNHEY and CDR2 is SVGAGI. Trimming took off 5 bases at V and 9 bases at J, with 14 bases between the two ends.

The V gene is TRBV5-1, the J gene TRBJ2-2; maybe TRBD1 (5 bases). This CDR3 contains 15 residues. V was cut by 0 bases and J by 3 bases, with 9 bases left in between. Germline V CDR1 and CDR2: SGHRS, YFSETQ. CDR3 loop: CASSLATGYTGELFF. CDR3 nucleotide sequence: TGCGCCAGCAGCTTGGCCACAGGTTACACCGGGGAGCTGTTTTTT.

The CDR3 region is CAVWVRGETQYF. Here the CDR3 DNA reads TGTGCCGTTTGGGTTCGCGGGGAGACCCAGTACTTC. This chain links TRBV30 with TRBJ2-5; D might be TRBD2 (5 bases). The CDR3 is made up of 12 amino acids. Per the germline V gene, CDR1 is GTSNPN and CDR2 is SVGIG (reference sequence). Trimming stripped 8 bases from V and 5 bases from J, with 15 bases between.

The J gene is TRBJ2-2, the V gene TRBV30, with 9 bases fitting TRBD1. The CDR3 runs to 15 residues. Germline lookup yields CDR1 GTSNPN and CDR2 SVGIG (reference sequence). Germline trimming cut 3 bases from V and 6 bases from J; bases unmatched to any gene: 8. Written as DNA, the CDR3 is TGTGCCTGGAGGGCGGGGACAGGGCTAGCCGGGGAGCTGTTTTTT. This encodes CAWRAGTGLAGELFF.

This clone appeared a single time. J is TRBJ2-5 and V is TRBV5-6, with no clear D. The CDR3 has 14 residues. The germline CDR1 and CDR2 sequences are SGHDT and YYEEEE. The V end lost 2 bases, the J end lost 2 bases, and 10 bases lay between the germline ends. CDR3 sequence reads: CASSFNQEQETQYF. CDR3 in DNA: TGTGCCAGCAGCTTCAACCAAGAGCAAGAGACCCAGTACTTC.

The chain is built from TRBV2 and TRBJ1-2; D may be TRBD1 (6 bases). The germline gives CDR1 SNHLY, CDR2 FYNNEI. V was trimmed by 6 bases and J by 3 bases, leaving 11 bases between them. There are 13 residues in the CDR3. The CDR3 DNA sequence: TGTGCCAGCAGCGAACAGGGTTACTATGGCTACACCTTC. Amino acids: CASSEQGYYGYTF.

The J gene is TRBJ1-2, the V gene TRBV4-3; no definite D call. CDR3 length: 15 residues. Germline V gene data show CDR1 as LGHNA and CDR2 as YSLEER. V dropped 0 bases and J dropped 8 bases, with 16 bases sitting between them. The CDR3 DNA reads TGCGCCAGCAGCCAAGATACGGGAGACAAAGGGGGCTACACCTTC. Translating it yields CASSQDTGDKGGYTF.

Concerning this clone itself: This specimen includes other DNA sequences encoding the same CDR3. V is TRBV18 and J is TRBJ2-5; D is perhaps TRBD2 (5 bases). This CDR3 has 13 residues. Trimming pared 2 bases from V and 5 bases from J, leaving 9 bases between. Germline assignment: CDR1 KGHSH and CDR2 LQKENI. The CDR3, as DNA: TGTGCCAGCTCACCAGGACTGAGGGAGACCCAGTACTTC. Its protein product is CASSPGLRETQYF.